This note documents a single T cell receptor beta chain sequence. This sample is drawn from a study of T cell responses to AZD1222 COVID-19 vaccine. The assay was immunoSEQ multiplex PCR, and TCRdb's table has in-frame clones only and misses some. Among roughly 160,000 clones, 94% were seen once, and the ten largest hold about 0.64%. Per the germline V gene, CDR1 is LNHNV and CDR2 is YYDKDF (reference sequence). Trimming removed 5 bases from V and 7 bases from J, with 18 bases in between. The CDR3 runs to 15 residues. The sample was peripheral blood, taken on day 0 of AZD1222 vaccination. This chain joins TRBV15 and TRBJ1-5; D is undetermined. This TCR came from an adult in good health. The CDR3 sequence: CATSSRGSFGQPQHF. Here the CDR3 DNA reads TGTGCCACCAGCTCCCGGGGAAGTTTTGGGCAGCCCCAGCATTTT.